The 2 T cell receptor beta chains below come from one sample, sequenced in a study of blood T cells in healthy people across ages. Primers used in a second PCR of roughly 6 to 11 cycles were a sample-barcoded 5' primer and a J-beta primer mix. A single record per CDR3 protein comes from TCRdb applying MiXCR to the 5' RACE reads. The sample records roughly 930,000 distinct CDR3 sequences, approximately 49% being singletons. Material for sequencing was blood. Receptors originate from a young man in good health.

The chain uses TRBV7-9 and TRBJ1-1; D is unclear. The V and J ends lost 7 bases and 0 bases respectively, with 6 bases between them. In germline, CDR1 is SEHNR, CDR2 FQNEAQ (reference sequence). The CDR3 length is 12 residues. The CDR3 region is CASTTMNTEAFF. Written as DNA, the CDR3 is TGTGCCAGCACCACTATGAACACTGAAGCTTTCTTT.

This clonotype turned up a few times. CDR3 coding DNA: TGTGCCAGCAGCTCCCTGGGGCCCAATGAGCAGTTCTTC. As protein: CASSSLGPNEQFF. The chain uses TRBV7-3 and TRBJ2-1; possible D gene TRBD1, 5 bases. Germline-derived CDR1 and CDR2 are SGHTA and FQGTGA. Trimming pared 4 bases from V and 6 bases from J, leaving 10 bases between. The CDR3 is 13 amino acids. Complete variable domain (other parts from reference TRBV7-3 and TRBJ2-1): GAGVSQTPSNKVTEKGKYVELRCDPISGHTALYWYRQSLGQGPEFLIYFQGTGAADDSGLPNDRFFAVRPEGSVSTLKIQRTERGDSAVYLCASSSLGPNEQFFGPGTRLTVL.